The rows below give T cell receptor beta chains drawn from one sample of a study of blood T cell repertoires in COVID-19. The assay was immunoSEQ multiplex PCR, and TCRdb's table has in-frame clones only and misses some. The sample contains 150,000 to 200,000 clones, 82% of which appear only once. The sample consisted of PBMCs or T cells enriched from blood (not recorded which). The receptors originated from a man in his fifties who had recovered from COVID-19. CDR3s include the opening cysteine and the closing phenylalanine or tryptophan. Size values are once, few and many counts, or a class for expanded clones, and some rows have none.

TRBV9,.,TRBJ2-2,CASSVTPGQGGVDTGELFF
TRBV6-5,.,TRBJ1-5,CASSQTGLQKPQHF
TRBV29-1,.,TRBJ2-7,CSGGTGWGSYEQYF
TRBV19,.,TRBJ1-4,CASTGTGATNEKLFF
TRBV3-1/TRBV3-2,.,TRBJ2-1,CASSRRTSGASEQFF
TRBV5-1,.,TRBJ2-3,CASSSSHAGETQYF
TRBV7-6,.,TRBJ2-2,CASTSGGATGELFF
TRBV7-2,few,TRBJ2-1,CASITNRDLSSYNEQFF
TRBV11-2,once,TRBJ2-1,CASSLESERDEQFF
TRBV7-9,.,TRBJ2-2,CASSPTINTGELFF
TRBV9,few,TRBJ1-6,CASSVQGGSPLHF
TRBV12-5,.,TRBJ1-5,CASGFLYPGQGPNQPQHF
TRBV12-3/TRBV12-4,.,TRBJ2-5,CASNRAGQETQYF
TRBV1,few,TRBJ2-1,CTSSPQGPFYNEQFF
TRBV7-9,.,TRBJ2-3,CASSIRDSREPDTQYF
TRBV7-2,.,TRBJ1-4,CASSFDRGPNEKLFF
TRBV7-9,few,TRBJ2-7,CASSPRKGSLEQYF
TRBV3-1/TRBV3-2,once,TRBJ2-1,CASSPRDFYNEQFF
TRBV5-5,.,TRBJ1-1,CASSSQGARDTEAFF